This TCR beta chain was obtained from a study of shared clonotypes between healthy human individuals. CDR1 and CDR2 from the germline V gene are MDHEN and SYDVKM. V lost 3 bases, J lost 4 bases, and 12 bases lay in between. This CDR3 contains 14 residues. Only in-frame clones appear in the TCRdb table, and some are missing; sequencing was by immunoSEQ multiplex PCR. The table lists 2 million to 2.5 million clones, 85% to 95% of them singletons, with approximately 0.41% in the top ten. The sequence came from a man aged 18-30 years in good health. Some clones in this sample may be carry-over from other donors' samples. The sequenced sample consisted of naive CD4+ T cells from PBMCs. As to subset: CD45RA+ positively selected. This chain connects TRBV28 to TRBJ1-1, with no clear D. The CDR3 sequence: CASSFPRRGTEAFF. The DNA for the CDR3 is TGTGCCAGCAGTTTCCCCCGGCGTGGCACTGAAGCTTTCTTT.